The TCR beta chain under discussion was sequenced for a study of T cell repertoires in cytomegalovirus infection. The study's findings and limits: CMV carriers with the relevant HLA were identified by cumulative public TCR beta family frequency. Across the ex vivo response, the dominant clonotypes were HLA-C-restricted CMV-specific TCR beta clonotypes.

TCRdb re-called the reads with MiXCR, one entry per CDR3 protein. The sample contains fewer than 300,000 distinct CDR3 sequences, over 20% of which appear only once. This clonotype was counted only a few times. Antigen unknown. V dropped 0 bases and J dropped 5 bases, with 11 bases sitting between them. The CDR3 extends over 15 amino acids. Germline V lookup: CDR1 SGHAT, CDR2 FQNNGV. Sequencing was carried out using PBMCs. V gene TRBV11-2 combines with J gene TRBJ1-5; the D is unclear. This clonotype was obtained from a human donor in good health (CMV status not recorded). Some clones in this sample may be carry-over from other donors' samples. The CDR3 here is CASSLEALGDQPQHF. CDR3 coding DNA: TGTGCCAGCAGCTTAGAAGCGCTCGGGGATCAGCCCCAGCATTTT.